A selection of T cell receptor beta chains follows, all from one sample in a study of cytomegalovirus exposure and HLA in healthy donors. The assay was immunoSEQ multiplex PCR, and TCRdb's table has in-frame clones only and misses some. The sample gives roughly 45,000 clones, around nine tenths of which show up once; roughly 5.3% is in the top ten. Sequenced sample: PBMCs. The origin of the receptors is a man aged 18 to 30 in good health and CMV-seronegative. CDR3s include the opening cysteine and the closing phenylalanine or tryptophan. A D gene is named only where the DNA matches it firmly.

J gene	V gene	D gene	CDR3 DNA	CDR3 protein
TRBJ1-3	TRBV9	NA	TGTGCCAGCAGCCTCACCCTAGGGAGGGGCGCAAGTAACACCATATATTTT	CASSLTLGRGASNTIYF
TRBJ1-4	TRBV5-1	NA	TGCGCCAGCAGCTTGGACAATCAGGGGAATGAAAAACTGTTTTTT	CASSLDNQGNEKLFF
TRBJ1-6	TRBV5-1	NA	TGCGCCAGCAGCTTGGGAGAGGGTAGGCCCCTCCACTTT	CASSLGEGRPLHF
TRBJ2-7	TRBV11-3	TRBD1	TGTGCCAGCAGCTCGACAGGGGGCGAGCAGTACTTC	CASSSTGGEQYF
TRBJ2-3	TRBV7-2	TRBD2	TGTGCCAGCAGCTTAGGCGGGGGGGCAGCCACAGATACGCAGTATTTT	CASSLGGGAATDTQYF
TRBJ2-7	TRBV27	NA	TGTGCCAGCAGTTTATCGTTCAGGGGCTACGAGCAGTACTTC	CASSLSFRGYEQYF
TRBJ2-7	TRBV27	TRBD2	TGTGCCAGCAGCCCCCGGCCCCCCAGCGGGAGCCACGAGCAGTACTTC	CASSPRPPSGSHEQYF
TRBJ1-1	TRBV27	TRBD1	TGTGCCAGCAGTTTTACAGGGGAGCAGCTTTTCTTT	CASSFTGEQLFF
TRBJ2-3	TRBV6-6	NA	TGTGCCAGCAGTTACGAGAGCACAGATACGCAGTATTTT	CASSYESTDTQYF
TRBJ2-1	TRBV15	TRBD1	TGTGCCACCAGACAGGACCTAGGGACAGGGAACAATGAGCAGTTCTTC	CATRQDLGTGNNEQFF
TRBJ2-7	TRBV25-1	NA	TGTGCCAGCAGTGCACAGGAGGGCGAGCAGTACTTC	CASSAQEGEQYF
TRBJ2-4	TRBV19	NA	TGTGCCAGCAGAGACACCACCCGAAACATTCAGTACTTC	CASRDTTRNIQYF
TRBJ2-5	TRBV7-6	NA	TGTGCCAGCAGCTTAGTTCTGGGCGGGGAGACCCAGTACTTC	CASSLVLGGETQYF
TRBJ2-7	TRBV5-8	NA	TGTGCCAGCAGCTTGGGGGTGGGGGGAACCTACGAGCAGTACTTC	CASSLGVGGTYEQYF
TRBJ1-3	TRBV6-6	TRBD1	TGTGCCAGCAAAAGGGGACAGGGATGGGAAAACACCATATATTTT	CASKRGQGWENTIYF
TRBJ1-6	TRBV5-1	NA	TGCGCCAGCAGCTTGGTCGGGGGAGGAAGCTCACCCCTCCACTTT	CASSLVGGGSSPLHF
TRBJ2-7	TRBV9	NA	TGTGCCAGCAGCGTAGGCGAGGCCGCAAACTACGAGCAGTACTTC	CASSVGEAANYEQYF
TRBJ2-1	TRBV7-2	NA	TGTGCCAGCAGCTTAGGGGGAGCGGGCCTCAATGAGCAGTTCTTC	CASSLGGAGLNEQFF
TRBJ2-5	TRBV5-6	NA	TGTGCCAGCAGCTCCGTCCCAGGGACCCAGTACTTC	CASSSVPGTQYF
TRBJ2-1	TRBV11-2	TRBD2	TGTGCCAGCAGCTTAGCGGGGGGTCTATACAATGAGCAGTTCTTC	CASSLAGGLYNEQFF
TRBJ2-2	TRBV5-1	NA	TGCGCCAGCAGCTTGTCGCTGGGAGGTGGCACCGGGGAGCTGTTTTTT	CASSLSLGGGTGELFF
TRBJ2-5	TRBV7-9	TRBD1	TGTGCCAGCAGCCCTCCGCCCAGGACAGGGGAGACCCAGTACTTC	CASSPPPRTGETQYF
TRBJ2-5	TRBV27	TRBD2	TGTGCCAGCAGTTTAACTAGCGGGGATAGGGAGACCCAGTACTTC	CASSLTSGDRETQYF
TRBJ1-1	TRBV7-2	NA	TGTGCCAGCAGCCAAAACATCCCGCGGGGCCTCTCAGACGCTTTCTTT	CASSQNIPRGLSDAFF